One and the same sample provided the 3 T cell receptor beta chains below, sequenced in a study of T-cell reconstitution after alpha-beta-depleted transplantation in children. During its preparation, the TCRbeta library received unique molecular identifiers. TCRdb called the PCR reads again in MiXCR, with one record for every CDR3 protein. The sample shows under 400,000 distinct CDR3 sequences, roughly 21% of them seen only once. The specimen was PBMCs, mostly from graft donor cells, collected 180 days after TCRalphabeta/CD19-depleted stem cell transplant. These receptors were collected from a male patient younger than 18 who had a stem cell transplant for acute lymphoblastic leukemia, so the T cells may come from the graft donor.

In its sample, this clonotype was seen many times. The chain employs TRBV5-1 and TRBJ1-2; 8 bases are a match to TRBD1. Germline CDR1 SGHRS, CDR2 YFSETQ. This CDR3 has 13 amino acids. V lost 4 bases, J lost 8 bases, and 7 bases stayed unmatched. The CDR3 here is CASSHTGGRGYTF. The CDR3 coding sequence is TGCGCCAGCAGCCACACAGGGGGGCGAGGCTACACCTTC.

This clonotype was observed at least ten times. CDR3 in amino acids: CASSLDSNQETQYF. The DNA for the CDR3 is TGCGCCAGCAGCTTAGATTCTAACCAAGAGACCCAGTACTTC. The chain is built from TRBV5-1 and TRBJ2-5; D remains ambiguous. V dropped 2 bases and J dropped 0 bases, with 8 bases sitting between them. This CDR3 has 14 amino acids. Germline V gives CDR1 SGHRS, CDR2 YFSETQ.

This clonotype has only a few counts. CDR3 sequence (DNA): TGCAGCGTGTCCCGGGACACTAGAAACTATGGCTACACCTTC. Protein: CSVSRDTRNYGYTF. The chain has TRBV29-1 and TRBJ1-2; TRBD1 is a possible D gene (6 bases). Trimming removed 6 bases at V and 2 bases at J, with 16 bases between. The CDR3 is 14 amino acids. Per germline, CDR1 SQVTM and CDR2 ANQGSEA.